Presented here are 15 T cell receptor beta chains from one specimen sequenced in a study of shared clonotypes between healthy human individuals. Assay: immunoSEQ multiplex PCR; the TCRdb copy retains only in-frame clones and omits some. Altogether about 380,000 clones are present, approximately 96% being singletons, with the ten largest covering 0.32%. Specimen: memory CD8+ T cells sorted from blood. The subset denotes: CD45RO+ cells pooled with CCR7-negative TemRA cells. The receptors stem from a man aged 25 to 40 in good health.

The V call is TRBV25-1, the J call TRBJ2-2; 13 nucleotides align to TRBD2. Unmatched junction bases numbered 1, after V lost 4 bases and J lost 2 bases. The CDR3 runs to 16 residues. The germline V gene has CDR1 MGHDK and CDR2 SYGVNS. CDR3 in amino acids: CASSGGLAGNTGELFF. The CDR3 nucleotides read TGTGCCAGCAGTGGGGGACTAGCGGGAAACACCGGGGAGCTGTTTTTT. The whole variable domain, filled in from reference TRBV25-1 and TRBJ2-2, reads EADIYQTPRYLVIGTGKKITLECSQTMGHDKMYWYQQDPGMELHLIHYSYGVNSTEKGDLSSESTVSRIRTEHFPLTLESARPSHTSQYLCASSGGLAGNTGELFFGEGSRLTVL.

As regards this clone: At one end the junction does not follow the germline gene, possibly because of a read error. The chain links TRBV5-4 to TRBJ2-7; TRBD2 agrees at 8 bases. Germline V CDR1 and CDR2: SGHNT, YYREEE (reference sequence). This CDR3 is 13 amino acids long. The CDR3 region is CASSLSSQRGFLF. The CDR3 nucleotides are TGTGCCAGCAGCTTGAGCAGCCAGCGGGGGTTCCTGTTC.

With regard to this clone: The junction departs from the called germline gene at one end, perhaps through a read error. V gene TRBV7-7 combines with J gene TRBJ2-3; tentative D call: TRBD1 (6 bases). CDR1 and CDR2 (germline): SSHAT, FNYEAQ (reference sequence). This CDR3 has 15 residues. The CDR3 nucleotides read TGTGCTAGCAGCTTAGGGGGTAGTGCCACAGATACGCAGTATTTT. Protein product: CASSLGGSATDTQYF.

The chain employs TRBV9 and TRBJ2-3; TRBD1 might be the D (5 bases). CDR1 is SGDLS, CDR2 YYNGEE, per germline. Trimming took off 3 bases at V and 6 bases at J, with 11 bases between the two ends. This CDR3 is 13 amino acids long. For the CDR3, the DNA is TGTGCCAGCAGCGAACCAGGGCCGGATACGCAGTATTTT. Translating it yields CASSEPGPDTQYF.

The chain has TRBV14 and TRBJ2-7, with D perhaps TRBD2 (7 bases). This CDR3 region has 14 residues. Trimming pared 4 bases from V and 3 bases from J, leaving 13 bases between. The germline V gene encodes CDR1 SGHDN and CDR2 FVKESK. CDR3 nucleotide sequence: TGTGCCAGCAGCCTCAGAGGGGGGGGCTACGAGCAGTACTTC. Translated: CASSLRGGGYEQYF.

The chain is built from TRBV30 and TRBJ2-1; D perhaps matches TRBD2 (6 bases). This CDR3 spans 16 amino acids. The germline V gene has CDR1 GTSNPN and CDR2 SVGIG (reference sequence). V dropped 0 bases and J dropped 5 bases, with 17 bases sitting between them. The CDR3 DNA sequence: TGTGCCTGGAGTGTACATAGCCGGAGGGGACACAATGAGCAGTTCTTC. It yields the protein CAWSVHSRRGHNEQFF.

This sequence joins TRBV6-4 and TRBJ2-2; a possible D gene is TRBD1 (6 bases). V was clipped by 6 bases and J by 4 bases, with 6 bases between them. This CDR3 comprises 12 residues. Per the germline V gene, CDR1 is MRHNA and CDR2 is SNTAGT. Here the CDR3 DNA reads TGTGCCAGCAGACAGGGCACCGGGGAGCTGTTTTTT. Protein sequence: CASRQGTGELFF.

This chain joins TRBV19 and TRBJ1-4, with D possibly matching TRBD1 (5 bases). V dropped 4 bases and J dropped 3 bases, with 12 bases sitting between them. From germline, CDR1 is LNHDA and CDR2 SQIVND (reference sequence). There are 15 residues in the CDR3. This chain's CDR3 is CASSKWDGPNEKLFF. CDR3 nucleotides: TGTGCCAGTAGTAAATGGGACGGACCTAATGAAAAACTGTTTTTT.

This clone appeared once. The chain has TRBV7-8 and TRBJ2-7, with D tentatively TRBD2 (6 bases). CDR3 size: 17 residues. CDR1 is SGHVS, CDR2 FQNEAQ, per germline. V was cut by 5 bases and J by 0 bases, with 20 bases left in between. The CDR3 region has the DNA TGTGCCAGCAGCCAAGAGGCGGGAAAACACTTCTCCTACGAGCAGTACTTC. It yields the protein CASSQEAGKHFSYEQYF.

The V and J genes are TRBV5-6 and TRBJ2-3, with D possibly being TRBD1 (6 bases). V lost 0 bases and J 4 bases, leaving 9 bases between the germline ends. CDR3 size: 14 residues. Germline V gene sequence: CDR1 SGHDT, CDR2 YYEEEE. CDR3 sequence: CASSLDRVADTQYF. For the CDR3, the DNA is TGTGCCAGCAGCTTGGACAGGGTGGCAGATACGCAGTATTTT.

The chain uses TRBV4-1 and TRBJ2-4; D is perhaps TRBD1 or TRBD2 (5 bases each). Germline values: CDR1 MGHRA, CDR2 YSYEKL. V was clipped by 0 bases and J by 0 bases, with 9 bases between them. This CDR3 comprises 16 residues. CDR3 nucleotides: TGCGCCAGCAGCCAAGAGGGACCCCTAGCCAAAAACATTCAGTACTTC. This encodes CASSQEGPLAKNIQYF.

J is TRBJ1-5 and V is TRBV28; no reliable D call. From germline, CDR1 is MDHEN and CDR2 SYDVKM. The CDR3 is 14 amino acids. V dropped 6 bases and J dropped 0 bases, with 9 bases sitting between them. The CDR3 nucleotides read TGTGCCAGCAGCCGACTGAATAGCAATCAGCCCCAGCATTTT. It translates to CASSRLNSNQPQHF.

The chain combines TRBV5-4 with TRBJ2-7; 7 nucleotides line up with TRBD2. V lost 4 bases and J lost 2; bases outside the gene matches: 9. CDR3 length equals 15 residues. CDR1 is SGHNT and CDR2 is YYREEE in the germline V gene (reference sequence). This CDR3 reads CASSEGSGYTYEQYF. CDR3 bases: TGTGCCAGCAGCGAAGGTAGCGGGTATACCTACGAGCAGTACTTC.

The CDR3 sequence is CASSQPIRGGYNEQFF. The CDR3 DNA follows: TGCGCCAGCAGTCAACCGATCCGGGGGGGTTACAATGAGCAGTTCTTC. The V call is TRBV23-1, the J call TRBJ2-1, with 8 bases fitting TRBD2. TRBV23-1 is annotated as an ORF whose role is uncertain. The trim removed 2 bases at V and 4 bases at J, leaving 7 bases unmatched. The CDR3 contains 16 residues.

V usage is TRBV7-2 and J usage is TRBJ2-1, with TRBD2 matching over 8 bases. There are 18 residues in the CDR3. The trim removed 2 bases at V and 6 bases at J, leaving 15 bases unmatched. The V gene's germline CDR1 is SGHTA and CDR2 FQGNSA. The CDR3 region is CASSLRHFLAGPGNEQFF. CDR3 in DNA: TGTGCCAGCAGCTTACGCCATTTCCTAGCGGGCCCTGGCAATGAGCAGTTCTTC.